This section outlines one T cell receptor (beta chain) sequence together with its context. This specimen comes from a study of blood T cell repertoires in COVID-19. V dropped 0 bases and J dropped 4; count of bases not matched to a gene: 8. The germline V gene has CDR1 LGHNA and CDR2 YSLEER. There are 17 residues in the CDR3. Original analysis: Using reference gene primer amplification, nucleated cell counts were estimated. Generated by immunoSEQ multiplex PCR, the TCRdb table keeps only in-frame clones and is missing some. V and J calls and clone size are given by that table; D and trimming were obtained from the DNA. The data show some 510,000 clones, roughly 90% seen once.

The receptor's source is a woman aged 40 to 50 who had recovered from COVID-19. The sample taken for sequencing was PBMCs or T cells enriched from blood (not recorded which). The chain combines TRBV4-3 with TRBJ2-1; 8 bases are shared with TRBD2. Here the CDR3 DNA reads TGCGCCAGCAGCCAAGATACAGGAGCGGGAGTTTACAATGAGCAGTTCTTC. Amino acid sequence: CASSQDTGAGVYNEQFF.